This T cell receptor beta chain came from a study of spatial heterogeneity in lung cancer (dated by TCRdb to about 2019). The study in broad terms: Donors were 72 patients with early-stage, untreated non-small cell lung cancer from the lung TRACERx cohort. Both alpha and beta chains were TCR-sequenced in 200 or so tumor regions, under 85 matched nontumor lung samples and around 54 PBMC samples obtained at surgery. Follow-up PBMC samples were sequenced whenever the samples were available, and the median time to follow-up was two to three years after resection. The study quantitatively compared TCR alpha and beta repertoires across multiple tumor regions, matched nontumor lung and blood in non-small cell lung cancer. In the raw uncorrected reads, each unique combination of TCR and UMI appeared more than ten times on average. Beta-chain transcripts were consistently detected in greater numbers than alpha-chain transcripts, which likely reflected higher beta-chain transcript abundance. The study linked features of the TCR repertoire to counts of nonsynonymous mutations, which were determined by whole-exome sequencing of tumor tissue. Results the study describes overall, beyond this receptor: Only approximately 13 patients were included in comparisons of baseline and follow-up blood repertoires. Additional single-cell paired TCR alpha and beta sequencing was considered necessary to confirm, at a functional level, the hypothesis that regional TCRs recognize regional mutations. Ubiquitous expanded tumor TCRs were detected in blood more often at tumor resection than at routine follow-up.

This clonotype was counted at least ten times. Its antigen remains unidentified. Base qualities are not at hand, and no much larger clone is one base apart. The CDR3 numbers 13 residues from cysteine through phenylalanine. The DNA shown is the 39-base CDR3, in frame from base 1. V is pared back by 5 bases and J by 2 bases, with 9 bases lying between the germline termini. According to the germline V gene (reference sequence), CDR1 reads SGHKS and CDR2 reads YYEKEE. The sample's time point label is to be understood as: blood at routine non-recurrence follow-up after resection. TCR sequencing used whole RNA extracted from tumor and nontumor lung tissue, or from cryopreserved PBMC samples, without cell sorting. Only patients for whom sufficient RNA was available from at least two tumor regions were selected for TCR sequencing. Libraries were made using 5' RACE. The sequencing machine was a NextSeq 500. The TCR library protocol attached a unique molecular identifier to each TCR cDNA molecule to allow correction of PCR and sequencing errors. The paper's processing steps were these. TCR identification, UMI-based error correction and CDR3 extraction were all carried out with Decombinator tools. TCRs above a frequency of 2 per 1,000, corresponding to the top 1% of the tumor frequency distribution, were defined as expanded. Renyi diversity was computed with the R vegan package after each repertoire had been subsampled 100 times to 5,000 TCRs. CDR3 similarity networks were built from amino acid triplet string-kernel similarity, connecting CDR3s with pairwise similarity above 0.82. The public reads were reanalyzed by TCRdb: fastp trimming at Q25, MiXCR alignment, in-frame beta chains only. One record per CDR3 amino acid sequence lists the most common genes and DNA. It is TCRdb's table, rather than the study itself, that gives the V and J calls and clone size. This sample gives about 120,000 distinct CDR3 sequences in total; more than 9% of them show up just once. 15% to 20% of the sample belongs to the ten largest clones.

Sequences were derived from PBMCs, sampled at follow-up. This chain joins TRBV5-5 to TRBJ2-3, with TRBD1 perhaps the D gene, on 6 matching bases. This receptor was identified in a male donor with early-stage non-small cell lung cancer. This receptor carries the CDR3 CASSRQDTDTQYF. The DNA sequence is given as TGTGCCAGCAGTAGACAGGACACAGATACGCAGTATTTT.